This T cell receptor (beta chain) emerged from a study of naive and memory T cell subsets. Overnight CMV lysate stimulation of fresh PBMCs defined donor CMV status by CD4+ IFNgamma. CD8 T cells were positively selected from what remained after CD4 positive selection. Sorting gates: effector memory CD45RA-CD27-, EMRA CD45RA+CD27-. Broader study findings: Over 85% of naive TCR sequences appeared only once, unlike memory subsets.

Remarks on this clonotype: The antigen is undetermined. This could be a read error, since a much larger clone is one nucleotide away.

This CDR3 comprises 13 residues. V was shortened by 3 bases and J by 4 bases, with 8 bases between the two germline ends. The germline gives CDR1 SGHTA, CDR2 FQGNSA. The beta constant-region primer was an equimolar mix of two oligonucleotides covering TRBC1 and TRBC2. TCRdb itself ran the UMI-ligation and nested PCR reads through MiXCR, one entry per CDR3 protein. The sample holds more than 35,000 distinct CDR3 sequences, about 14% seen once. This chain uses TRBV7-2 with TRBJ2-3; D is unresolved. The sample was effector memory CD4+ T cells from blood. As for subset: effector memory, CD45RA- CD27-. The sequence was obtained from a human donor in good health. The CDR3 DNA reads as TGTGCCAGCAGCTTGGCGTTTTCAGATACGCAGTATTTT. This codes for CASSLAFSDTQYF.